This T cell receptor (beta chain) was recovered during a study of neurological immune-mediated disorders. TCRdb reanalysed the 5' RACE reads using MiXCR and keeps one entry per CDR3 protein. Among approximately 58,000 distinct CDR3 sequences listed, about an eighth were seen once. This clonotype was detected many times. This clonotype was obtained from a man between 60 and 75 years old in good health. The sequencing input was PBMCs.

In DNA form, the CDR3 reads TGTGCCAGCAGTAGGGGGGGGACAGGGAGTGAAAAACTGTTTTTT. Encoded protein: CASSRGGTGSEKLFF. V and J are TRBV12-3 or TRBV12-4 and TRBJ1-4, with TRBD1 matching 9 bases. The junction had 8 bases not matched to a gene; V was cut back by 5 bases and J by 7 bases. The CDR3 has 15 residues.